Each of the 9 T cell receptor beta chains below was sequenced from the same sample in a study of PD-1 blockade in classical Hodgkin lymphoma. Every patient had relapsed following autologous stem cell transplantation, and cohorts differed in brentuximab vedotin exposure. TCRdb's table, derived via immunoSEQ multiplex PCR, lists solely in-frame clones and lacks some. This table has about 17,000 clones, approximately 68% appearing once. The sample was peripheral blood mononuclear cells (PBMCs), taken before the second cycle of nivolumab. The receptors were gathered from a human donor with classical Hodgkin lymphoma.

The CDR3 here is CASSVGSGLTDTQYF. The DNA for the CDR3 is TGTGCCAGCAGCGTAGGATCGGGACTTACAGATACGCAGTATTTT. The gene calls are TRBV9 and TRBJ2-3, with TRBD2 as a possible D gene (6 bases). Germline assignment: CDR1 SGDLS and CDR2 YYNGEE. The CDR3 length is 15 residues. The V end was cut by 0 bases, the J end by 3 bases, with 11 bases between.

The rearrangement joins TRBV6-5 to TRBJ2-7, with D hard to call. The CDR3 is 15 amino acids. Germline V gives CDR1 MNHEY, CDR2 SVGAGI. The ends were cut back, 8 bases at V and 4 bases at J, with 21 bases in the middle. CDR3 DNA sequence: TGTGCCAGCTGCCCGAGCATTTGGTCCGGGTACGAGCAGTACTTC. It encodes CASCPSIWSGYEQYF.

This chain connects TRBV5-6 to TRBJ1-2; D gene ambiguous. In germline, CDR1 is SGHDT, CDR2 YYEEEE. The CDR3 has 13 amino acids. The V gene lost 0 bases and the J gene lost 8 bases, with 11 bases spanning the gap. The CDR3 DNA is TGTGCCAGCAGCTTGGAGGCGACATCAGGCTACACCTTC. This gives the protein CASSLEATSGYTF. Filled out from reference TRBV5-6 and TRBJ1-2, the complete variable domain reads DAGVTQSPTHLIKTRGQQVTLRCSPKSGHDTVSWYQQALGQGPQFIFQYYEEEERQRGNFPDRFSGHQFPNYSSELNVNALLLGDSALYLCASSLEATSGYTFGSGTRLTVV.

In its sample, this clone was seen a few times. The V and J genes are TRBV7-8 and TRBJ1-3; D gene unclear. Looked up from germline, CDR1 is SGHVS and CDR2 is FQNEAQ. Between the trimmed V and J ends, which lost 1 base and 0 bases, there was a span of 19 bases. The CDR3 length is 19 residues. The CDR3, as DNA: TGTGCCAGCAGCTTAGACCCCAGGTTTATTCTATCCTCTGGAAACACCATATATTTT. Translation: CASSLDPRFILSSGNTIYF.

V usage is TRBV6-5 and J usage is TRBJ1-5; 11 bases match TRBD1. The CDR3 spans 13 residues. V shed 5 bases, J shed 6 bases, and the junction held 0 bases outside the gene matches. Per germline, CDR1 MNHEY and CDR2 SVGAGI. CDR3 region: CASSGTGGQPQHF. CDR3 DNA sequence: TGTGCCAGCAGTGGGACAGGGGGTCAGCCCCAGCATTTT.

J is TRBJ2-1 and V is TRBV7-9; TRBD1 matches at 7 bases. With V trimmed by 5 bases and J by 6 bases, 10 bases remained unmatched. The V gene's germline CDR1 is SEHNR and CDR2 FQNEAQ (reference sequence). The CDR3 loop spans 15 amino acids. The CDR3 here is CASSPTGKEINEQFF. CDR3 DNA: TGTGCCAGCAGCCCGACAGGGAAGGAGATCAATGAGCAGTTCTTC.

The chain joins TRBV5-1 to TRBJ1-1; D unclear. The V end lost 5 bases, the J end lost 8 bases, and 16 bases lay between the germline ends. The CDR3 is 13 residues long. Germline V gene data show CDR1 as SGHRS and CDR2 as YFSETQ. CDR3: CASSSGPTAEAFF. For the CDR3, the DNA is TGCGCCAGCAGTTCTGGACCGACTGCGGAAGCTTTCTTT.

The rearrangement uses TRBV19 and TRBJ2-7; D is uncertain. Germline assignment: CDR1 LNHDA and CDR2 SQIVND (reference sequence). Deletions cut 3 bases from V and 3 bases from J, with 9 bases between. This CDR3 has 13 amino acids. For the CDR3, the DNA is TGTGCCAGTAGTATTTACGGGTACTACGAGCAGTACTTC. Translating gives CASSIYGYYEQYF.

This clone was detected a few times. The J gene is TRBJ2-7, the V gene TRBV7-9; no definite D call. V lost 1 base to trimming and J lost 3 bases, with 10 bases between them. Germline CDR1 SEHNR, CDR2 FQNEAQ (reference sequence). The CDR3 has 14 residues. This CDR3 reads CASSLEVVGYEQYF. Written as DNA, the CDR3 is TGTGCCAGCAGCTTAGAGGTAGTGGGCTACGAGCAGTACTTC.